The 15 T cell receptor beta chains below were found in one sample sequenced in a study of T cell responses to AZD1222 COVID-19 vaccine. The assay was immunoSEQ multiplex PCR, and TCRdb's table has in-frame clones only and misses some. This sample carries roughly 84,000 clones, 70% to 90% of them seen once, and the ten largest clones take approximately 1.5%. The sample was peripheral blood, taken on day 0 of AZD1222 vaccination. All receptors come from an adult in good health.

The chain recombines TRBV5-4 with TRBJ2-7, with 9 bases identical to TRBD2. The ends lost 2 bases at V and 7 bases at J; junction bases unmatched: 10. The CDR3 length is 15 residues. In germline, CDR1 is SGHNT, CDR2 YYREEE (reference sequence). The CDR3: CASSLVDSGGSEQYF. The CDR3 coding sequence is TGTGCCAGCAGCTTAGTTGATAGCGGGGGTTCAGAGCAGTACTTC.

The rearrangement joins TRBV18 to TRBJ1-2; no reliable D call. V was trimmed by 3 bases and J by 8 bases, leaving 7 bases between them. This CDR3 contains 11 residues. The V gene's germline CDR1 is KGHSH and CDR2 LQKENI. In nucleotides, the CDR3 is TGTGCCAGCTCACCCACGGAGGGCTACACCTTC. Translation gives CASSPTEGYTF.

This chain uses TRBV11-2 with TRBJ1-2; D is uncertain. Trimming stripped 5 bases from V and 8 bases from J, with 12 bases between. The CDR3 length is 12 residues. Germline V CDR1 and CDR2: SGHAT, FQNNGV. In nucleotides, the CDR3 is TGTGCCAGCAGCCAGATCCACGGCGGCTACACCTTC. This codes for CASSQIHGGYTF. The full variable domain, rest sourced from reference TRBV11-2 and TRBJ1-2, is EAGVAQSPRYKIIEKRQSVAFWCNPISGHATLYWYQQILGQGPKLLIQFQNNGVVDDSQLPKDRFSAERLKGVDSTLKIQPAKLEDSAVYLCASSQIHGGYTFGSGTRLTVV.

V and J are TRBV28 and TRBJ2-1; D perhaps matches TRBD1 (6 bases). Per germline, CDR1 MDHEN and CDR2 SYDVKM. The V end lost 3 bases, the J end lost 14 bases, and 11 bases lay between the germline ends. The CDR3 totals 11 residues. The CDR3 coding sequence is TGTGCCAGCAGTTTTCTTTACAGGGAGTTCTTC. It specifies CASSFLYREFF.

The chain uses TRBV6-2 or TRBV6-3 and TRBJ1-2, with D maybe TRBD1 (6 bases). Germline CDR1 reads MNHEY; CDR2 reads SVGEGT. V lost 0 bases and J lost 3, with 11 bases in between. The CDR3 has 15 amino acids. The DNA of the CDR3 is TGTGCCAGCAGTTACTCTAAGGACAGTCACTATGGCTACACCTTC. Translating gives CASSYSKDSHYGYTF.

This clone was seen a single time. V usage is TRBV5-1 and J usage is TRBJ1-4, with a weak D call TRBD1 (5 bases). Per the germline V gene, CDR1 is SGHRS and CDR2 is YFSETQ. This CDR3 comprises 14 residues. V shed 0 bases and J shed 6 bases, with 9 bases lying between them. CDR3 nucleotide sequence: TGCGCCAGCAGCTTGGGGGGCAAGGATGAAAAACTGTTTTTT. This codes for CASSLGGKDEKLFF.

V is TRBV7-9 and J is TRBJ1-4, with 8 bases that match TRBD1. The CDR3 has 14 amino acids. The ends lost 4 bases at V and 5 bases at J; junction bases unmatched: 3. CDR1 and CDR2 (germline): SEHNR, FQNEAQ (reference sequence). CDR3 region: CASSSGGDNEKLFF. CDR3 DNA sequence: TGTGCCAGCAGCTCAGGGGGCGACAATGAAAAACTGTTTTTT.

The chain has TRBV23-1 and TRBJ1-2; D not certain. TRBV23-1 is flagged as an ORF with uncertain function. The V end was cut by 11 bases, the J end by 8 bases, with 12 bases between. The length of the CDR3 is 10 residues. In DNA form, the CDR3 reads TGCGCCTCGTATCCCTGGGGCTACACCTTC. Translated: CASYPWGYTF.

The rearrangement links TRBV6-2 or TRBV6-3 to TRBJ1-1; no definite D call. The germline V and J ends were trimmed by 2 bases and 5 bases, with 12 bases remaining between them. Per germline, CDR1 MNHEY and CDR2 SVGEGT. The CDR3 is 14 amino acids. The CDR3 DNA reads TGTGCCAGCAGTTACCAGGTTACGGGGACTGAAGCTTTCTTT. This encodes CASSYQVTGTEAFF.

The V gene is TRBV30, the J gene TRBJ1-3; D uncertain. The CDR3 has 14 residues. Germline V gene lookup returns CDR1 GTSNPN and CDR2 SVGIG (reference sequence). V was shortened by 2 bases and J by 4 bases, with 12 bases between the two germline ends. Here the CDR3 reads CAWSLGSAGNTIYF. In DNA form, the CDR3 reads TGTGCCTGGAGTCTAGGGTCGGCAGGAAACACCATATATTTT.

The table lists this clone with a count of one. The chain is built from TRBV6-5 and TRBJ2-7; 8 bases are shared with TRBD1. This CDR3 has 14 residues. The germline CDR1 and CDR2 sequences are MNHEY and SVGAGI. The V gene end was trimmed by 9 bases and the J gene end by 6 bases; junction bases not matched to a gene: 13. The CDR3 bases are TGTGCCAGTTTAGACGGGGGACAGGCCATCGAGCAGTACTTC. It codes for CASLDGGQAIEQYF.

This clone was recorded a few times. Distinct nucleotide sequences in the sample also encode this CDR3. This chain connects TRBV7-9 to TRBJ1-5, with no clear D. This CDR3 has 15 amino acids. Germline V gene data show CDR1 as SEHNR and CDR2 as FQNEAQ (reference sequence). V lost 1 base and J lost 0, with 7 bases in between. For the CDR3, the DNA is TGTGCCAGCAGCTTAGGGGGATATAGCAATCAGCCCCAGCATTTT. Translation gives CASSLGGYSNQPQHF.

This clone was observed once. V usage is TRBV2 and J usage is TRBJ1-2; unclear D gene. Germline CDR1 and CDR2: SNHLY and FYNNEI. This CDR3 has 14 residues. Trimming removed 6 bases from V and 2 bases from J, with 13 bases in between. The CDR3 here is CASRGGSWNYGYTF. CDR3 nucleotides: TGTGCCAGCAGAGGAGGATCGTGGAACTATGGCTACACCTTC. The complete variable domain, with remaining parts taken from reference TRBV2 and TRBJ1-2, reads EPEVTQTPSHQVTQMGQEVILRCVPISNHLYFYWYRQILGQKVEFLVSFYNNEISEKSEIFDDQFSVERPDGSNFTLKIRSTKLEDSAMYFCASRGGSWNYGYTFGSGTRLTVV.

This chain uses TRBV6-2 or TRBV6-3 with TRBJ2-5, with 10 nucleotides matching TRBD1. CDR1 is MNHEY and CDR2 is SVGEGT in the germline V gene. The CDR3 length is 15 residues. The trim removed 2 bases at V and 0 bases at J, leaving 0 bases unmatched. The CDR3 DNA follows: TGTGCCAGCAGTTACGGGACAGGGGACCAAGAGACCCAGTACTTC. Protein sequence: CASSYGTGDQETQYF.

This chain joins TRBV5-5 and TRBJ1-6; TRBD1 is a possible D gene (5 bases). CDR3 size: 12 residues. Germline CDR1 reads SGHKS; CDR2 reads YYEKEE (reference sequence). Trimming left V 9 bases short and J 6 bases short, with 10 bases between. The CDR3 nucleotides read TGTGCCACCGGGACTCGTAATTCACCCCTCCACTTT. This sequence encodes CATGTRNSPLHF.